This T cell receptor beta chain was sequenced for a study of blood T cell repertoires in COVID-19. About the research overall: The United States, Italy and Spain were the sources of the acute and convalescent COVID-19 samples.

Produced via immunoSEQ multiplex PCR; TCRdb's table is partial and in-frame only. The sample includes over 200,000 clones, around nine tenths of them seen just once. This clone was counted between two and nine times. V lost 4 bases and J 9 bases, leaving 12 bases between the germline ends. The germline CDR1 and CDR2 sequences are SQVTM and ANQGSEA. This CDR3 comprises 11 residues. Input material: peripheral blood. The V call is TRBV29-1, the J call TRBJ1-2; D unclear. The sequence was obtained from a woman between 40 and 50 years old with acute or convalescent COVID-19. Here the CDR3 DNA reads TGCAGCGTTGTGGTCGAGCTGCGCTACACCTTC. Amino acids: CSVVVELRYTF. Drawing the rest from reference TRBV29-1 and TRBJ1-2, the complete variable domain is SAVISQKPSRDICQRGTSLTIQCQVDSQVTMMFWYRQQPGQSLTLIATANQGSEATYESGFVIDKFPISRPNLTFSTLTVSNMSPEDSSIYLCSVVVELRYTFGSGTRLTVV.